A single sample gave rise to the 18 T cell receptor beta chains below, sequenced in a study of OX40 agonist ivuxolimab in advanced cancers. The method behind the library was the immunoSEQ multiplex PCR assay. TCRdb carries this immuneACCESS record with in-frame sequences only. Its versions omit some clonotypes, under half of them owing to an unresolved V gene in the studies checked, with the rest unexplained. In this sample the table shows roughly 48,000 clones, 86% of which occur a single time. The ten largest account for approximately 6.8% of the sample. The sequenced sample was CD4+ or CD8+ T cells sorted from blood, obtained in a trial of the OX40 agonist ivuxolimab. These receptors all stem from an adult with an advanced solid tumor such as melanoma, head and neck, liver or kidney cancer.

The chain carries TRBV10-1 and TRBJ2-1; TRBD1 matches 7 bases. With V trimmed by 5 bases and J by 6 bases, 10 bases remained unmatched. The germline gives CDR1 WNHNN, CDR2 SYGVQD (reference sequence). The CDR3 extends over 15 amino acids. Here the CDR3 reads CASSRQGRGTNEQFF. For the CDR3, the DNA is TGCGCCAGCAGTAGACAGGGCAGGGGAACCAATGAGCAGTTCTTC.

The DNA for the CDR3 is TGTGCCAGCAGAGATGCAACTAATGAAAAACTGTTTTTT. Protein sequence: CASRDATNEKLFF. The chain carries TRBV2 and TRBJ1-4; no definite D call. The CDR3 length is 13 residues. With 6 bases removed from V and 0 bases from J, the gap between germline ends came to 5 bases. Germline CDR1 SNHLY, CDR2 FYNNEI.

The CDR3 DNA sequence: TGCAGCGCCGCCGGGACAGGGGGTGAAAAACTGTTTTTT. Translation gives CSAAGTGGEKLFF. The V call is TRBV29-1, the J call TRBJ1-4; 11 bases map to TRBD1. The CDR3 has 13 residues. V lost 7 bases, J lost 7 bases, and 5 bases stayed unmatched. The germline CDR1 and CDR2 sequences are SQVTM and ANQGSEA.

The chain is built from TRBV27 and TRBJ2-2, with TRBD1 as a possible D gene (6 bases). Germline V CDR1 and CDR2: MNHEY, SMNVEV (reference sequence). The length of the CDR3 is 15 residues. V was cut by 5 bases and J by 1 base, with 11 bases left in between. The DNA for the CDR3 is TGTGCCAGCAGTACAGGACAGAGGAACACCGGGGAGCTGTTTTTT. This codes for CASSTGQRNTGELFF.

The chain carries TRBV12-5 and TRBJ2-7; D is ambiguous. This CDR3 comprises 13 residues. Trimming took 5 bases from V and 0 from J, leaving 8 bases between them. Germline V gene lookup returns CDR1 LGHNT and CDR2 FRNRAP. The CDR3 loop is CASGTGPSYEQYF. CDR3 sequence (DNA): TGTGCTAGTGGTACCGGGCCCTCCTACGAGCAGTACTTC.

The chain links TRBV5-1 to TRBJ1-1; the D gene is possibly TRBD1 (5 bases). From germline, CDR1 is SGHRS and CDR2 YFSETQ. The CDR3 is 15 amino acids. V lost 5 bases and J 1 base, leaving 15 bases between the germline ends. CDR3: CASSLTRGANTEAFF. As DNA, the CDR3 is TGCGCCAGCAGTCTAACCCGAGGGGCGAACACTGAAGCTTTCTTT.

The rearrangement joins TRBV5-1 to TRBJ2-1, with TRBD2 matching 8 bases. CDR1 and CDR2 from the germline V gene are SGHRS and YFSETQ. The CDR3 has 15 amino acids. J was trimmed by 4 bases and V by 2 bases; bases with no gene match: 5. CDR3: CASSFERGTYNEQFF. Written as DNA, the CDR3 is TGCGCCAGCAGCTTCGAGCGGGGGACTTACAATGAGCAGTTCTTC. Drawing the rest from reference TRBV5-1 and TRBJ2-1, the complete variable domain is KAGVTQTPRYLIKTRGQQVTLSCSPISGHRSVSWYQQTPGQGLQFLFEYFSETQRNKGNFPGRFSGRQFSNSRSEMNVSTLELGDSALYLCASSFERGTYNEQFFGPGTRLTVL.

The chain joins TRBV5-1 to TRBJ2-7, with 8 bases matching TRBD1. The CDR3 has 15 amino acids. Trimming took 4 bases from V and 5 from J; bases not matched to a gene: 11. In germline, CDR1 is SGHRS, CDR2 YFSETQ. As DNA, the CDR3 is TGCGCCAGCAGCCGCGAAACGACAGGGGTTAACGAGCAGTACTTC. Its translation: CASSRETTGVNEQYF.

This clone was recorded only once. The V gene is TRBV10-2, the J gene TRBJ2-7, with D perhaps matching TRBD1 (6 bases). CDR3 length: 15 amino acids. V dropped 5 bases and J dropped 6 bases, with 20 bases sitting between them. Germline lookup yields CDR1 WSHSY and CDR2 SAAADI. CDR3 sequence reads: CASSRDTHIACEQYF. CDR3 in DNA: TGCGCCAGCAGTCGGGACACTCATATTGCCTGCGAGCAGTACTTC.

The chain has TRBV5-1 and TRBJ2-3; possible D gene TRBD1, 6 bases. The V end was cut by 3 bases, the J end by 3 bases, with 17 bases between. Germline assignment: CDR1 SGHRS and CDR2 YFSETQ. The CDR3 is 16 residues long. The CDR3 loop is CASSSSYRGLTDTQYF. CDR3 in DNA: TGCGCCAGCAGCTCATCCTATAGGGGGTTGACAGATACGCAGTATTTT.

The V gene is TRBV29-1, the J gene TRBJ2-1; 10 nucleotides agree with TRBD2. The junction had 12 bases not matched to a gene; V was cut back by 6 bases and J by 7 bases. The V gene's germline CDR1 is SQVTM and CDR2 ANQGSEA. The CDR3 loop spans 15 amino acids. The CDR3 sequence: CSVPLGLAGDNEQFF. CDR3 bases: TGCAGCGTCCCCTTAGGGCTAGCGGGGGATAATGAGCAGTTCTTC.

The genes are TRBV7-3 and TRBJ1-1; no definite D call. Trimming left V 2 bases short and J 3 bases short, with 7 bases between. The CDR3 has 13 residues. Germline V gene data show CDR1 as SGHTA and CDR2 as FQGTGA. This CDR3 is CASSLQQDTEAFF. CDR3 bases: TGTGCCAGCAGCTTACAGCAGGACACTGAAGCTTTCTTT.

The chain combines TRBV18 with TRBJ1-1; D is uncertain. The germline CDR1 and CDR2 sequences are KGHSH and LQKENI. The CDR3 is made up of 15 amino acids. The V gene lost 2 bases and the J gene lost 4 bases, with 14 bases spanning the gap. In DNA form, the CDR3 reads TGTGCCAGCTCACCAGACGGGAGTGGGGTCACTGAAGCTTTCTTT. This codes for CASSPDGSGVTEAFF.

The rearrangement links TRBV5-1 to TRBJ2-7; 7 nucleotides line up with TRBD1. The length of the CDR3 is 15 residues. Unmatched junction bases numbered 11, after V lost 2 bases and J lost 6 bases. CDR1 and CDR2 (germline): SGHRS, YFSETQ. CDR3 coding DNA: TGCGCCAGCAGCTTAACTATAAACAGGGGAGCCGAGCAGTACTTC. It yields the protein CASSLTINRGAEQYF.

The gene calls are TRBV6-6 and TRBJ2-1; possible D gene TRBD1, 5 bases. The CDR3 sequence is 15 residues long. In germline, CDR1 is MNHNY, CDR2 SVGAGI (reference sequence). V was cut by 6 bases and J by 2 bases, with 14 bases left in between. The CDR3: CASSDPQGTYNEQFF. For the CDR3, the DNA is TGTGCCAGCAGCGATCCTCAGGGCACCTACAATGAGCAGTTCTTC.

This chain joins TRBV19 and TRBJ2-3; 7 nucleotides agree with TRBD1. Germline V gene lookup returns CDR1 LNHDA and CDR2 SQIVND (reference sequence). The CDR3 sequence is 17 residues long. V gave up 3 bases and J gave up 7 bases; unmatched junction bases: 16. The CDR3 region has the DNA TGTGCCAGTAGTATTCCCGGGACAGCAGCCTCTGCTTATACGCAGTATTTT. Translated, it gives CASSIPGTAASAYTQYF.

V is TRBV11-2 and J is TRBJ1-2; TRBD1 agrees at 7 bases. The CDR3 has 14 residues. CDR1 and CDR2 (germline): SGHAT, FQNNGV. The junction had 8 bases not matched to a gene; V was cut back by 5 bases and J by 5 bases. Written as DNA, the CDR3 is TGTGCCAGCAGCAGCAGACAGGGTCTATATGGCTACACCTTC. This encodes CASSSRQGLYGYTF.

The chain is built from TRBV6-1 and TRBJ2-2, with D tentatively TRBD2 (6 bases). Trimming pared 4 bases from V and 0 bases from J, leaving 12 bases between. Germline CDR1 MNHNS, CDR2 SASEGT. The length of the CDR3 is 16 residues. This CDR3 is CASSARDFPNTGELFF. CDR3 DNA: TGTGCCAGCAGTGCGCGGGACTTCCCGAACACCGGGGAGCTGTTTTTT.